Shown below are 10 T cell receptor beta chains from a single sample sequenced in a study of OX40 agonist ivuxolimab in advanced cancers. TCRdb's table, derived via immunoSEQ multiplex PCR, lists solely in-frame clones and lacks some. Among 25,000 to 35,000 clones, 65% to 80% were seen once, and the ten largest hold under 25%. Sequencing was performed on CD4+ or CD8+ T cells sorted from blood, taken in a trial of the OX40 agonist ivuxolimab. These receptors were taken from an adult with an advanced solid tumor such as melanoma, head and neck, liver or kidney cancer.

This clone was seen a few times. The chain recombines TRBV6-5 with TRBJ1-5; TRBD1 aligns across 9 bases. The CDR3 is made up of 14 amino acids. Trimming removed 8 bases from V and 10 bases from J; junction bases left unmatched: 12. Germline V CDR1 and CDR2: MNHEY, SVGAGI. CDR3 sequence: CASWPGQGAGPQHF. CDR3 nucleotides: TGTGCCAGCTGGCCGGGACAGGGCGCGGGACCCCAGCATTTT.

The chain couples TRBV27 to TRBJ2-5; 9 bases agree with TRBD1. The CDR3 has 13 residues. Per the germline V gene, CDR1 is MNHEY and CDR2 is SMNVEV (reference sequence). Trimming removed 6 bases from V and 6 bases from J; junction bases left unmatched: 5. In DNA form, the CDR3 reads TGTGCCAGCAGGGGGACAGGGCTGAAGACCCAGTACTTC. Protein: CASRGTGLKTQYF.

With respect to this clone: As the CDR3 is not closed by the conserved phenylalanine or tryptophan, this likely results from a read error. This chain connects TRBV28 to TRBJ2-7; D not resolved. The CDR3 has 11 residues. V lost 10 bases to trimming and J lost 0 bases, with 7 bases between them. The germline V gene encodes CDR1 MDHEN and CDR2 SYDVKM. CDR3 DNA: TGTGCCACAGACGGCTCCTACGAGCAGTACCTC. Protein: CATDGSYEQYL.

The chain employs TRBV5-5 and TRBJ1-5; D remains unclear. Germline V gene lookup returns CDR1 SGHKS and CDR2 YYEKEE (reference sequence). The V end was cut by 1 base, the J end by 1 base, with 15 bases between. The CDR3 is made up of 17 amino acids. The CDR3 loop reads CASSLMAGTLSNQPQHF. The DNA for the CDR3 is TGTGCCAGCAGCTTGATGGCAGGCACTCTCAGCAATCAGCCCCAGCATTTT.

The chain employs TRBV19 and TRBJ1-5; tentative D call: TRBD1 (5 bases). This CDR3 comprises 18 residues. Trimming left V 0 bases short and J 5 bases short, with 20 bases between. From germline, CDR1 is LNHDA and CDR2 SQIVND (reference sequence). For the CDR3, the DNA is TGTGCCAGTAGTATAGATCAGAGGTCGGCAGGGACCTATCAGCCCCAGCATTTT. Protein product: CASSIDQRSAGTYQPQHF.

The CDR3 region is CASSLGRGAYSPLHF. The CDR3 region has the DNA TGTGCCAGCAGCTTGGGAAGGGGCGCTTATTCACCCCTCCACTTT. This chain links TRBV5-6 with TRBJ1-6; perhaps TRBD1 as D (5 bases). Trimming removed 0 bases from V and 8 bases from J, with 12 bases in between. The germline gives CDR1 SGHDT, CDR2 YYEEEE. This CDR3 is 15 amino acids long.

V gene TRBV6-1 combines with J gene TRBJ2-7, with no clear D. Germline V gene data show CDR1 as MNHNS and CDR2 as SASEGT. Trimming took off 2 bases at V and 3 bases at J, with 11 bases between the two ends. This CDR3 is built from 14 residues. DNA of the CDR3: TGTGCCAGCAGTGAAAGGCTCACCGACTACGAGCAGTACTTC. It specifies CASSERLTDYEQYF.

This chain uses TRBV19 with TRBJ1-3; D not resolved. The germline V and J ends were trimmed by 3 bases and 0 bases, with 3 bases remaining between them. The CDR3 covers 13 residues. Germline V gene data show CDR1 as LNHDA and CDR2 as SQIVND (reference sequence). CDR3 sequence reads: CASSIPSGNTIYF. As DNA, the CDR3 is TGTGCCAGTAGTATCCCCTCTGGAAACACCATATATTTT.

This clone was found once. J is TRBJ2-1 and V is TRBV4-2, with 8 nucleotides matching TRBD2. The CDR3 runs 15 residues. CDR1 and CDR2 (germline): LGHNA, YNFKEQ. The junction had 3 bases not matched to a gene; V was cut back by 1 base and J by 4 bases. The CDR3 DNA sequence: TGTGCCAGCAGCCAAGGCGGGGGGAAGTACAATGAGCAGTTCTTC. Residues: CASSQGGGKYNEQFF.

This chain uses TRBV21-1 with TRBJ2-5; the listed D gene, TRBD2, was not tested against the DNA. TRBV21-1 is shown as a pseudogene. This CDR3 has 12 residues. The CDR3 nucleotides read TGTGCCAGCAGGGGAGCCCAAGAGACCCAGTACTTC. Protein sequence: CASRGAQETQYF.